The present entry profiles one T cell receptor beta chain with its context. A few counts support this clonotype. Its recognized antigen is unknown. Per-base quality was not reported, and no clone a single base away is much larger than it. V is shortened by 0 bases, J by 11 bases, and the region joining them spans 14 bases. Based on the germline V gene (reference sequence), the CDR1 and CDR2 sequences are SEHNR and FQNEAQ. CDR3 length: 13 amino acids, cysteine to phenylalanine. Just the 39-base CDR3 DNA is kept, in frame starting at base 1. This sample is drawn from a study of blood T cells in healthy people across ages (dated by TCRdb to 2013 to 2016). Some background on the complete study: In model experiments, template switching captured about one uniquely barcoded TCR beta cDNA molecule for every two T cells. Using the same blood draw, the study looked at two additional independent replicas of 1 million unique cDNA reads for two donors, one aged 18 to 30 and the other aged 80 or older. The donors were divided into four age groups: young (average around 16 years), middle-aged (about 39), aged (about 62) and long-lived (82). The study measured age-related changes in TCR beta repertoire diversity using deep sequencing normalized with unique cDNA molecular identifiers. To avoid experimental bias, donors of different ages were distributed randomly across sequencing lanes. Study-wide findings and limitations: Because donor CMV infection status was unknown, age-related changes in expanded clonotypes were potentially confounded. Since profiling was done on bulk unsorted PBMCs, naive and antigen-experienced compartments could not be conclusively compared. Estimates of total diversity based on one million sequenced T cells were considered lower bounds and underestimates. As age increased, observed TCR beta diversity per million T cells dropped in a roughly linear way, and a significant reduction was already evident by age roughly 40. Compared with the aged group, more naive CD4+ T cells, fewer expanded clones and increased TCR diversity were shown by the long-lived group, suggesting age selection. Observed TCR beta diversity correlated strongly with the percentage of naive T cells measured by flow cytometry.

The donors were about 40 Caucasian individuals from Russia, aged roughly 6 to 90 years, who were systemically healthy. About 9.8 milliliters of peripheral blood were drawn from each donor into EDTA-treated Vacutainer tubes. Ficoll-Paque density-gradient centrifugation was used to isolate PBMCs, with at least 6 million obtained per sample. Total RNA, at least 5 micrograms per sample, was extracted from PBMCs with Trizol reagent. For every donor, an aliquot of PBMCs went through flow cytometry to measure the percentages of naive CD45RAhigh/CD27high T cells. Receptor libraries were prepared by 5' RACE. The instrument given in TCRdb is Illumina HiSeq 2500. A second PCR of about 7 to 12 cycles was run with a J-beta primer mix and a sample-barcoded 5' primer. A template-switch 5' adaptor carrying 12 random nucleotides introduced a unique molecular identifier onto each TCR beta cDNA molecule. At least 2.5 million CDR3-containing paired-end reads were obtained from each sample. All of the RNA was converted into first-strand cDNA using the Mint cDNA synthesis kit, with a TRBC-specific oligonucleotide serving as the primer. All cDNA was treated with uracil-DNA glycosylase and then went through a first 18-cycle PCR with the universal primers M1SS and BC2_uni_R. The authors processed their data as follows. For normalization, 1 million high-quality reads, each with a distinct molecular identifier, were randomly selected from each sample. Instead of being binned into consensus sequences, reads with shared molecular identifiers were discarded. MiTCR, run with a Q25 quality threshold and the strictest error-elimination algorithm, handled CDR3 identification, clonotype clustering and error correction. Lower-bound total TCR beta diversity was estimated with a nonparametric unseen species model using Euler transformation. In-frame beta chains were kept once TCRdb had trimmed the public reads at Q25 with fastp and called clones with MiXCR. Every distinct CDR3 protein forms one entry, paired with its most common genes and DNA. In this record, the V and J calls reflect TCRdb's handling and not the investigators' own analysis. The table for this sample lists about 670,000 distinct CDR3 sequences; around 38% of them were counted only once. The ten largest clones take up about 30% of the sample.

In this chain, TRBV7-9 is recombined with TRBJ2-7; TRBD1 is perhaps the D gene, given 6 matching bases. Material for sequencing was blood. The source of this sequence is an elderly man in good health. In nucleotide form, the sequence is TGTGCCAGCAGCTTAGCGGGAATGGGGGCGAAGTACTTC. This translates into CASSLAGMGAKYF.